This is a list of T cell receptor beta chains from one sample in a study of blood T cells in healthy people across ages. TCRdb itself ran the 5' RACE reads through MiXCR, one entry per CDR3 protein. The sample yields 1.5 million to 2 million distinct CDR3 sequences, about 50% seen once. The specimen was blood. Receptor source: a woman aged 40 to 50 in good health. Both conserved end residues are part of each CDR3. The D gene is left open where the match is weak. Some rows have no size entry. The others give once, few or many, or a class for an expanded clone.

J: TRBJ1-1; D: TRBD1; size: -; V: TRBV18; DNA: TGTGCCAGCTCGCAGGGTCAGGGGGTGAACACTGAAGCTTTCTTT; CDR3: CASSQGQGVNTEAFF
J: TRBJ2-5; D: -; size: few; V: TRBV20-1; DNA: TGCAGTGCTCCCCGTTTGGGGGAGGCAGAGACCCAGTACTTC; CDR3: CSAPRLGEAETQYF
J: TRBJ2-5; D: -; size: -; V: TRBV7-9; DNA: TGTGCCAGCAGCTTAGTATCTTACCGGGAAATTCAAGAGACCCAGTACTTC; CDR3: CASSLVSYREIQETQYF
J: TRBJ2-1; D: TRBD2; size: -; V: TRBV20-1; DNA: TGCAGTGCTAACCCGGGACTAGCGGGGGGGTACAATGAGCAGTTCTTC; CDR3: CSANPGLAGGYNEQFF
J: TRBJ2-1; D: TRBD2; size: -; V: TRBV5-1; DNA: TGCGCCAGCAGCCCGGGACTACAATCTCGGAATGAGCAGTTCTTC; CDR3: CASSPGLQSRNEQFF
J: TRBJ2-1; D: TRBD2; size: -; V: TRBV6-2/TRBV6-3; DNA: TGTGCCAGCAGTTACCCTTATAGCGGGGGGGCGCGCAATGAGCAGTTCTTC; CDR3: CASSYPYSGGARNEQFF
J: TRBJ2-1; D: TRBD2; size: few; V: TRBV20-1; DNA: TGCAGTGCTTTCCAAGACCAGCGGGGGGCAGATGAGCAGTTCTTC; CDR3: CSAFQDQRGADEQFF
J: TRBJ2-7; D: TRBD1; size: few; V: TRBV20-1; DNA: TGCAGTGCTGCTCGGGACAGCGCCTACGAGCAGTACTTC; CDR3: CSAARDSAYEQYF
J: TRBJ2-5; D: TRBD2; size: -; V: TRBV7-9; DNA: TGTGCCAGCAGACTAGGGTCTAGCGGATTCCGAGAGACCCAGTACTTC; CDR3: CASRLGSSGFRETQYF
J: TRBJ2-1; D: TRBD2; size: -; V: TRBV5-1; DNA: TGCGCCAGCAGAACATTGGGGGGCGGGGGGGCCTTGAATGAGCAGTTCTTC; CDR3: CASRTLGGGGALNEQFF
J: TRBJ2-7; D: TRBD1; size: few; V: TRBV11-3; DNA: TGTGCCAGCAGCGATGACAGGGACTCCTACGAGCAGTACTTC; CDR3: CASSDDRDSYEQYF
J: TRBJ1-2; D: -; size: many; V: TRBV9; DNA: TGTGCCAGCAGTGCAGGGACGTATGGCTACACCTTC; CDR3: CASSAGTYGYTF
J: TRBJ2-3; D: -; size: -; V: TRBV7-9; DNA: TGTGCCAGCAGCTCGAGTGGCCCCCGCGGAGGTCCAGATACGCAGTATTTT; CDR3: CASSSSGPRGGPDTQYF
J: TRBJ2-3; D: TRBD1; size: -; V: TRBV10-3; DNA: TGTGCCATCAGGGGGGACAGACCCACAGATACGCAGTATTTT; CDR3: CAIRGDRPTDTQYF
J: TRBJ1-1; D: -; size: -; V: TRBV9; DNA: TGTGCCAGCAGCGTAGGCACAGGGCTGGGGGCTTTCTTT; CDR3: CASSVGTGLGAFF
J: TRBJ2-4; D: TRBD2; size: -; V: TRBV5-1; DNA: TGCGCCAGCAGCCCGATGGGAGGAGCGGGGAGCGGAGACATTCAGTACTTC; CDR3: CASSPMGGAGSGDIQYF
J: TRBJ2-7; D: -; size: few; V: TRBV20-1; DNA: TGCAGTGCTAGGATTACCCAGGACATCTTCTCCTACGAGCAGTACTTC; CDR3: CSARITQDIFSYEQYF
J: TRBJ2-3; D: TRBD2; size: few; V: TRBV29-1; DNA: TGCAGCGTTGATCTAGCGGGGGGCCGCACAGATACGCAGTATTTT; CDR3: CSVDLAGGRTDTQYF
J: TRBJ2-5; D: -; size: -; V: TRBV7-2; DNA: TGTGCCAGCAGCGACGGGGGCGGTGATGAGCAGTACTTC; CDR3: CASSDGGGDEQYF
J: TRBJ1-5; D: TRBD1; size: -; V: TRBV5-6; DNA: TGTGCCAGCAGCTTGAGGTCAACAGGGGAACAGCCCCAGCATTTT; CDR3: CASSLRSTGEQPQHF
J: TRBJ2-1; D: -; size: -; V: TRBV24-1; DNA: TGTGCCACCAGTGATTTTGGTTTGGATGCGAAGTTCTTC; CDR3: CATSDFGLDAKFF
J: TRBJ1-2; D: -; size: -; V: TRBV6-5; DNA: TGTGCCGGCAGCCGGTCTAACTATGGCTACACCTTC; CDR3: CAGSRSNYGYTF